Listed here are 24 T cell receptor beta chains from one sample, sequenced in a study of T cell responses to AZD1222 COVID-19 vaccine. Data came from immunoSEQ multiplex PCR; TCRdb stores just in-frame clones and leaves some out. There are approximately 160,000 clones in the sample; approximately 88% occur only once, and more than 3% lies in the top ten. The specimen was peripheral blood, collected on day 0 of MenACWY control vaccination. All receptors come from an adult in good health.

V gene TRBV10-3 combines with J gene TRBJ1-1; D gene unclear. V lost 3 bases to trimming and J lost 7 bases, with 12 bases between them. The CDR3 has 13 residues. CDR1 is ENHRY, CDR2 SYGVKD, per germline. The chain's CDR3 is CAISDGMADEAFF. CDR3 nucleotide sequence: TGTGCCATCAGTGACGGTATGGCAGATGAAGCTTTCTTT.

The gene calls are TRBV19 and TRBJ1-5; D might be TRBD1 (5 bases). The V gene's germline CDR1 is LNHDA and CDR2 SQIVND (reference sequence). The V and J ends lost 5 bases and 7 bases respectively, with 12 bases between them. The CDR3 has 13 amino acids. This CDR3 is CASSRGLDQPQHF. CDR3 DNA sequence: TGTGCCAGTAGTCGGGGGTTGGACCAGCCCCAGCATTTT.

The chain recombines TRBV3-1 (or the pseudogene TRBV3-2) with TRBJ1-2, with D uncertain. Germline V CDR1 and CDR2: LGHDT, YNNKEL (reference sequence). The CDR3 length is 13 residues. With 0 bases removed from V and 2 bases from J, the gap between germline ends came to 4 bases. CDR3 DNA sequence: TGTGCCAGCAGCCAAGAGCAGAACTATGGCTACACCTTC. Its translation is CASSQEQNYGYTF.

CDR3 bases: TGTGCCAGCAGCCAACTACAGGGCTTCTATGGCTACACCTTC. Amino acid sequence: CASSQLQGFYGYTF. The chain links TRBV3-1 (or the pseudogene TRBV3-2) to TRBJ1-2; D is possibly TRBD1 (6 bases). V shed 2 bases and J shed 4 bases, with 11 bases lying between them. Germline-derived CDR1 and CDR2 are LGHDT and YNNKEL (reference sequence). The CDR3 extends over 14 amino acids.

This clone has more than one count but fewer than ten. The chain combines TRBV4-1 with TRBJ1-1, with TRBD1 as a possible D gene (5 bases). CDR3 size: 13 residues. CDR1 and CDR2 (germline): MGHRA, YSYEKL. Trimming cost V 3 bases and J 4 bases, with 9 bases left between them. CDR3: CASSQAGLTEAFF. Written as DNA, the CDR3 is TGCGCCAGCAGCCAGGCAGGGCTCACTGAAGCTTTCTTT.

This clone was seen only a few times. This chain links TRBV7-3 with TRBJ2-2; D is unclear. This CDR3 contains 12 residues. V lost 5 bases and J 7 bases, leaving 8 bases between the germline ends. Germline CDR1 SGHTA, CDR2 FQGTGA. The CDR3 reads CASSKTNGELFF. The CDR3 bases are TGTGCCAGCAGCAAGACAAACGGGGAGCTGTTTTTT. Supplemented by reference TRBV7-3 and TRBJ2-2, the full variable domain reads GAGVSQTPSNKVTEKGKYVELRCDPISGHTALYWYRQSLGQGPEFLIYFQGTGAADDSGLPNDRFFAVRPEGSVSTLKIQRTERGDSAVYLCASSKTNGELFFGEGSRLTVL.

CDR3: CASSQGDVANEKLFF. CDR3 nucleotide sequence: TGTGCCAGCAGCCAAGGGGATGTGGCTAATGAAAAACTGTTTTTT. The J gene is TRBJ1-4, the V gene TRBV7-9, with D tentatively TRBD1 (5 bases). The length of the CDR3 is 15 residues. Trimming removed 5 bases from V and 3 bases from J, with 13 bases in between. CDR1 and CDR2 from the germline V gene are SEHNR and FQNEAQ (reference sequence).

In this sample, this clone turned up once. V gene TRBV5-1 combines with J gene TRBJ2-7, with D perhaps TRBD2 (5 bases). CDR1 and CDR2 (germline): SGHRS, YFSETQ. The CDR3 totals 15 residues. V lost 5 bases, J lost 2 bases, and 17 bases lay in between. CDR3 sequence (DNA): TGCGCCAGCAGAGAAAGGACTGAACCAACCTACGAGCAGTACTTC. Protein product: CASRERTEPTYEQYF.

The CDR3 spells CASSRQRANTEAFF. The CDR3 region has the DNA TGTGCCAGCAGTCGACAGAGAGCGAACACTGAAGCTTTCTTT. This chain joins TRBV2 and TRBJ1-1; weak D call: TRBD1 (5 bases). Germline CDR1 reads SNHLY; CDR2 reads FYNNEI. The CDR3 is made up of 14 amino acids. Trimming left V 5 bases short and J 1 base short, with 11 bases between.

V usage is TRBV6-1 and J usage is TRBJ1-5, with D uncertain. In germline, CDR1 is MNHNS, CDR2 SASEGT. There are 14 residues in the CDR3. V was trimmed by 2 bases and J by 3 bases, leaving 8 bases between them. The CDR3 DNA reads TGTGCCAGCAGTGAATGGCAGATCAATCAGCCCCAGCATTTT. Amino acid sequence: CASSEWQINQPQHF.

The rearrangement uses TRBV3-1 (or the pseudogene TRBV3-2) and TRBJ1-1; D perhaps matches TRBD1 (5 bases). The CDR3 sequence is 16 residues long. Germline CDR1 is LGHDT and CDR2 is YNNKEL (reference sequence). Between the trimmed V and J ends, which lost 3 bases and 4 bases, there was a span of 18 bases. The CDR3 coding sequence is TGTGCCAGCAGCCAGCTTGTCGGGGGATGGAGCACTGAAGCTTTCTTT. Its protein product is CASSQLVGGWSTEAFF.

This rearrangement joins TRBV6-2 or TRBV6-3 to TRBJ1-1; 8 bases line up with TRBD1. V trimming: 6 bases; J trimming: 6 bases; junction bases outside the gene matches: 18. The germline gives CDR1 MNHEY, CDR2 SVGEGT. The CDR3 loop spans 17 amino acids. CDR3 residues: CASSSAGTGMMVAEAFF. In DNA form, the CDR3 reads TGTGCCAGCAGCTCGGCCGGGACAGGAATGATGGTCGCTGAAGCTTTCTTT.

The rearrangement joins TRBV7-9 to TRBJ1-4, with 8 positions matching TRBD1. The CDR3 covers 15 residues. Germline V gene lookup returns CDR1 SEHNR and CDR2 FQNEAQ (reference sequence). With 6 bases clipped from V and 7 bases from J, the junction kept 10 bases outside the gene matches. This CDR3 is CASRAAGGGGEKLFF. The CDR3 nucleotides are TGTGCCAGCAGGGCCGCAGGGGGCGGGGGTGAAAAACTGTTTTTT.

V is TRBV10-3 and J is TRBJ1-6, with a weak D call TRBD1 (6 bases). V was shortened by 8 bases and J by 7 bases, with 12 bases between the two germline ends. Per germline, CDR1 ENHRY and CDR2 SYGVKD. This CDR3 region has 13 residues. CDR3 DNA sequence: TGTGCCATCGCGGGACAACCCAATTCACCCCTCCACTTT. It codes for CAIAGQPNSPLHF.

DNA for the CDR3: TGTGCCAGCAGTGAACTATTTTCGAACACTGAAGCTTTCTTT. Translating it yields CASSELFSNTEAFF. The rearrangement uses TRBV28 and TRBJ1-1, with no clear D. Germline lookup yields CDR1 MDHEN and CDR2 SYDVKM. The CDR3 covers 14 residues. The V and J ends lost 5 bases and 1 base respectively, with 11 bases between them.

The rearrangement links TRBV15 to TRBJ2-7, with D uncertain. The germline CDR1 and CDR2 sequences are LNHNV and YYDKDF (reference sequence). V lost 1 base to trimming and J lost 3 bases, with 4 bases between them. The CDR3 covers 12 residues. CDR3: CATSRAYYEQYF. CDR3 nucleotide sequence: TGTGCCACCAGCAGAGCCTACTACGAGCAGTACTTC.

This clone was counted once. The rearrangement uses TRBV27 and TRBJ2-2; D ambiguous. Trimming left V 6 bases short and J 4 bases short, with 15 bases between. The CDR3 consists of 15 residues. The germline V gene has CDR1 MNHEY and CDR2 SMNVEV (reference sequence). As DNA, the CDR3 is TGTGCCAGCAGCCCCCAGTTATTGAGCACCGGGGAGCTGTTTTTT. It is translated as CASSPQLLSTGELFF.

This clone was observed a single time. The rearrangement links TRBV7-2 to TRBJ1-4; D ambiguous. Germline CDR1 and CDR2: SGHTA and FQGNSA. CDR3 length: 15 residues. The V and J ends lost 6 bases and 7 bases respectively, with 18 bases between them. CDR3 region: CASRQGNIGSEKLFF. The CDR3 region has the DNA TGTGCCAGCAGACAAGGGAACATTGGGAGTGAAAAACTGTTTTTT.

The chain carries TRBV6-6 and TRBJ2-7, with D possibly TRBD1 on 6 matching bases. Trimming shortened V by 0 bases and J by 1 base, and 13 bases separated the two germline ends. Germline V gene sequence: CDR1 MNHNY, CDR2 SVGAGI (reference sequence). This CDR3 is built from 16 residues. CDR3 in amino acids: CASSYSKQGGSYEQYF. The CDR3 DNA is TGTGCCAGCAGTTACTCGAAACAGGGCGGATCCTACGAGCAGTACTTC.

The J gene is TRBJ1-6, the V gene TRBV9; D remains unclear. Germline loops: CDR1 SGDLS, CDR2 YYNGEE. This CDR3 contains 17 residues. Trimming pared 1 base from V and 6 bases from J, leaving 17 bases between. Here the CDR3 DNA reads TGTGCCAGCAGCGTACTTGGTGGCCGGGCGGGTAATTCACCCCTCCACTTT. It yields the protein CASSVLGGRAGNSPLHF. Combining the CDR3 with reference TRBV9 and TRBJ1-6 gives the whole variable domain DSGVTQTPKHLITATGQRVTLRCSPRSGDLSVYWYQQSLDQGLQFLIQYYNGEERAKGNILERFSAQQFPDLHSELNLSSLELGDSALYFCASSVLGGRAGNSPLHFGNGTRLTVT.

A single count supports this clone. The V call is TRBV7-3, the J call TRBJ2-6; 7 bases agree with TRBD1. This CDR3 has 16 amino acids. Germline V gene sequence: CDR1 SGHTA, CDR2 FQGTGA. Unmatched junction bases numbered 4, after V lost 5 bases and J lost 0 bases. The CDR3 spells CASSKTGSSGANVLTF. CDR3 coding DNA: TGTGCCAGCAGCAAGACAGGGAGCTCTGGGGCCAACGTCCTGACTTTC.

This chain uses TRBV20-1 with TRBJ2-1, with 10 bases matching TRBD2. V lost 3 bases, J lost 10 bases, and 3 bases stayed unmatched. CDR3 length equals 12 residues. Germline-derived CDR1 and CDR2 are DFQATT and SNEGSKA (reference sequence). This chain's CDR3 is CSASRTSGEQFF. The CDR3 DNA reads TGCAGTGCTAGTCGGACTAGCGGAGAGCAGTTCTTC.

The V and J genes are TRBV7-8 and TRBJ1-5; D remains ambiguous. Germline CDR1 SGHVS, CDR2 FQNEAQ. V lost 5 bases, J lost 0 bases, and 11 bases lay in between. The CDR3 is 15 amino acids. In DNA, the CDR3 is TGTGCCAGCAGCCTCTCCGGGAATAGCAATCAGCCCCAGCATTTT. This gives the protein CASSLSGNSNQPQHF.

V is TRBV4-2 and J is TRBJ1-1; TRBD1 matches 8 bases. CDR3 length: 14 amino acids. J lost 5 bases, V lost 3 bases, and 5 bases had no gene match. CDR1 is LGHNA and CDR2 is YNFKEQ in the germline V gene. CDR3 region: CASSHVQGGTEAFF. The CDR3 DNA reads TGTGCCAGCAGCCACGTACAGGGGGGGACTGAAGCTTTCTTT.